This T cell receptor beta chain was identified in a study of response to subunit inactivated influenza vaccine. Study-wide points: That few new T cells are recruited by each seasonal influenza vaccination was the authors' suggestion.

Note on this clonotype: The antigen remains unidentified.

Germline V lookup: CDR1 LGHNA, CDR2 YNFKEQ. This CDR3 has 15 amino acids. The ends were cut back, 5 bases at V and 9 bases at J, with 17 bases in the middle. Each CDR3 protein is one row after TCRdb ran MiXCR on the RT-PCR reads. In the table there are around 490,000 distinct CDR3 sequences, roughly 8.2% of which are singletons. The TCR comes from a man between 50 and 69 years old who received an inactivated influenza vaccine. The chain is built from TRBV4-2 and TRBJ1-6, with D tentatively TRBD1 (6 bases). Sequencing used PBMCs from blood, obtained less than 30 months after vaccination. For the CDR3, the DNA is TGTGCCAGCAGCGGAGGGGGGAATAATGGTTCACCCCTCCACTTT. It translates to CASSGGGNNGSPLHF.